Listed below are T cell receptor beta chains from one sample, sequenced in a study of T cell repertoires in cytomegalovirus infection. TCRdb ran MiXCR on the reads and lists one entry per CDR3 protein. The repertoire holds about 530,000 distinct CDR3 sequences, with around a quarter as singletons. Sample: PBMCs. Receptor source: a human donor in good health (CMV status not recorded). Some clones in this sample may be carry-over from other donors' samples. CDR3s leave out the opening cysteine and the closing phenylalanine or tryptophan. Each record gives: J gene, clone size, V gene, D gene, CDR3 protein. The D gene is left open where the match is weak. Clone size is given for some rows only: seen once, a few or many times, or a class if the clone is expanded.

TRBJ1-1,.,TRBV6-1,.,ASSERTETEAF
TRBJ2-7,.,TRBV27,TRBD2,ASSLQRDAYEQY
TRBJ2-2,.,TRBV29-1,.,SVGGNTGELF
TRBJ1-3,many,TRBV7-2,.,ASSHSGNTIY
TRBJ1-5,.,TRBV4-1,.,ASSQDGDLYSNQPQH
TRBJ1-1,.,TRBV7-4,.,ASSLAQGKNTEAF
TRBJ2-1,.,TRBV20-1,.,SATPSSYNEQF
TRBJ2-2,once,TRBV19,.,ASSNRGATGELF
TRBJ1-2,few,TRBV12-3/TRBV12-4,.,ASSNGWKAGGYT
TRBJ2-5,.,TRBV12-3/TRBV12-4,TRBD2,ASSLNQREMGETQY
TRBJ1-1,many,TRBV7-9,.,ASSLVGNEAF
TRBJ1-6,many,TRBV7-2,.,ASSLGGESPLH
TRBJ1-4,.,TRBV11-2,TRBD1,ASSLDMGQQGEKLF
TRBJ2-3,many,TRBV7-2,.,ASSSIRTAPDTQY
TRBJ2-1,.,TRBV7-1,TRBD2,ASTSSGTYYNEQF
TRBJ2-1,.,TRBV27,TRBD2,ASNGLADNEQF
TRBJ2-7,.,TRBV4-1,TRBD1,ASSRPTGGDEQY
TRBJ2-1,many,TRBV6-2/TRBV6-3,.,ASSYGSGPSNEQF
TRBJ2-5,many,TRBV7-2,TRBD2,ASSFGLAGVETQY
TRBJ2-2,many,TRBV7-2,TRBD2,ASRPSSGSYSGELF
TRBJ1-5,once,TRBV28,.,ASRKTARKAQH
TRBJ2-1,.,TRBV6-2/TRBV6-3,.,ASSYVGDPYNEQF
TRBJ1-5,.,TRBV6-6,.,ASSYSGVKH
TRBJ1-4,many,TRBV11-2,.,ASTPEGAANEKLF
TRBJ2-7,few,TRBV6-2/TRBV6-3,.,ASRNGLPGEQY
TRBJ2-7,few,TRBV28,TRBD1,ASSSPWTGNYEQY
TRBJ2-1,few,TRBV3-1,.,ASSQGTRTSDEQF
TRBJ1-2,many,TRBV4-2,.,ASSPGGSAVYGYT
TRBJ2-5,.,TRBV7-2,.,ASSKGYKETQY
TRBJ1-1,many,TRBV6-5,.,ASSYEELNTEAF
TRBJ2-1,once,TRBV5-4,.,ASSLAGKTDEQF
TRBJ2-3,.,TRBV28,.,ASSLTRIDTDTQY
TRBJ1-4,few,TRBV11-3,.,ASSRTRTSSTNEKLF
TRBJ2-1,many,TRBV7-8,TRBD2,ASIEEAGLAGYNEQF
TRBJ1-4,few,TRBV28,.,ASSNAGTGEKLF
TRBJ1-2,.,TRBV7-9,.,ASINLASGFDGYT
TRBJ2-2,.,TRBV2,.,ASSASVSTGELF
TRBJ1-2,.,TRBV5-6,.,ASSSYTYGYT
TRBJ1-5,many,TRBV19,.,ASSPLRAAGNQPQH
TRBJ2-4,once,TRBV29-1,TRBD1,SVGDRGAKNIQY
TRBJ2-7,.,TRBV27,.,ASREGHEQY
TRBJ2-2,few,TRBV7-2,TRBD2,ASSGPSGSYTGELF
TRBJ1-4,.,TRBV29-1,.,SCRDNNEKLF
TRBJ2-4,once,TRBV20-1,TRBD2,SAWASGSKNIQY
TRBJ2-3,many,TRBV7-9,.,ASSDHSGPTDTQY
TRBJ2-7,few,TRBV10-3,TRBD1,AIKPTGKGYEQY
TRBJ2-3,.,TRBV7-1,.,ASSQDRDLLGDTQY
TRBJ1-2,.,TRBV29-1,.,SGGGSDGYT
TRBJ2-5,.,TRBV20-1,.,SAREGTQY
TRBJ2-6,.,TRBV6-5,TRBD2,ASSRLAGGASGANVLT
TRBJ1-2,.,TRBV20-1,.,SANRGAAYGYT
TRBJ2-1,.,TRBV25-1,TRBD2,ASSVRLAAPNEQF
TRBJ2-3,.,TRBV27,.,ASSPTGGPWADTQY
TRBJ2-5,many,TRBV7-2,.,ASSRGLLETQY